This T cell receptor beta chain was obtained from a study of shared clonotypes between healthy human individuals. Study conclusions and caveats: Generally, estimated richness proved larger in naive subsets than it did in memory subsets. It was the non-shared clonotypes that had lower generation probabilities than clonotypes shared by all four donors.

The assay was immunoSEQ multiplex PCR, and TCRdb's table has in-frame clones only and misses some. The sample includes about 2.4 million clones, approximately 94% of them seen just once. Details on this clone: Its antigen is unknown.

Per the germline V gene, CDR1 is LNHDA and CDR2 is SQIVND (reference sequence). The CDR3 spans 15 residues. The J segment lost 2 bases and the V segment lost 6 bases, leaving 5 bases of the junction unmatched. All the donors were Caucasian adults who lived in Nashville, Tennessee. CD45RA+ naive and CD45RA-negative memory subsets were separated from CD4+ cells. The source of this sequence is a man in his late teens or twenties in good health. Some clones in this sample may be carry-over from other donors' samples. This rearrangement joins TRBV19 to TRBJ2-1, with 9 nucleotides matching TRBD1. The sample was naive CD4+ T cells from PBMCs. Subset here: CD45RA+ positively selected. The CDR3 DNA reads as TGTGCCAGTAGACGAGACAGGGGGACCTACAATGAGCAGTTCTTC. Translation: CASRRDRGTYNEQFF.